This TCR beta chain stems from a study of cytomegalovirus exposure and HLA in healthy donors. Findings and limits, study-wide: As confirmed in vitro, three CMV-associated chains were specific for CMV antigens. In a later analysis, first-cohort TCR clusters were found to tend to co-occur in the approximately 120 validation repertoires.

About this clone: Its antigen is not known.

The assay was immunoSEQ multiplex PCR, and TCRdb's table has in-frame clones only and misses some. The data show some 170,000 clones, about four fifths seen once. Per the germline V gene, CDR1 is MNHNS and CDR2 is SASEGT. The CDR3 totals 15 residues. With 6 bases clipped from V and 6 bases from J, the junction kept 8 bases outside the gene matches. The chain links TRBV6-1 to TRBJ2-2; 9 nucleotides match TRBD2. The sample comprised PBMCs. This TCR was sampled from a man aged 25-40 years in good health and CMV-seropositive. For the CDR3, the DNA is TGTGCCAGCAGCATGACTAGCGGAGCTTCCGGGGAGCTGTTTTTT. Protein sequence: CASSMTSGASGELFF.